These 8 T cell receptor beta chains were all obtained from the same sample, sequenced in a study of chemoradiotherapy in HPV16-positive cancers. Sequencing used immunoSEQ multiplex PCR; TCRdb keeps in-frame clones, though not all of them. This table has 1,500 to 2,500 clones, around 80% appearing once. The material was tumor tissue, obtained from a patient who underwent chemoradiotherapy. Receptor source: a human donor with HPV-associated anogenital cancer.

V gene TRBV6-4 combines with J gene TRBJ2-1, with 11 bases that match TRBD2. Trimming removed 6 bases from V and 8 bases from J; junction bases left unmatched: 9. CDR1 and CDR2 from the germline V gene are MRHNA and SNTAGT. The CDR3 covers 15 residues. The CDR3: CASSLSSGGADEQFF. The CDR3 DNA sequence: TGTGCCAGCAGCCTGAGTAGCGGGGGGGCCGATGAGCAGTTCTTC.

The chain links TRBV4-3 to TRBJ2-4; tentative D call: TRBD2 (6 bases). Deletions cut 3 bases from V and 6 bases from J, with 9 bases between. Germline-derived CDR1 and CDR2 are LGHNA and YSLEER. This CDR3 has 13 amino acids. The CDR3 region is CASSHLGGNIQYF. The CDR3 DNA follows: TGCGCCAGCAGCCACCTGGGGGGAAACATTCAGTACTTC.

The J gene is TRBJ2-7, the V gene TRBV6-6; TRBD1 or TRBD2 may be the D gene (5 bases each). CDR3 length equals 12 residues. Germline CDR1 MNHNY, CDR2 SVGAGI (reference sequence). The V end was cut by 6 bases, the J end by 7 bases, with 13 bases between. CDR3 in amino acids: CASSPTGQEQYF. CDR3 sequence (DNA): TGTGCCAGCAGCCCCACGGGGCAGGAGCAGTACTTC.

The chain joins TRBV28 to TRBJ2-2; 14 bases match TRBD2. Germline V lookup: CDR1 MDHEN, CDR2 SYDVKM. The junction had 7 bases not matched to a gene; V was cut back by 6 bases and J by 7 bases. There are 16 residues in the CDR3. DNA of the CDR3: TGTGCCAGCAGGACGGGACTAGCGGGAGAGGTCGGGGAGCTGTTTTTT. Its protein product is CASRTGLAGEVGELFF.

This clone was picked up a small number of times. The chain employs TRBV4-2 and TRBJ2-1; 8 nucleotides match TRBD2. Per the germline V gene, CDR1 is LGHNA and CDR2 is YNFKEQ. The CDR3 runs 14 residues. V was clipped by 3 bases and J by 6 bases; unmatched bases: 4. The CDR3 DNA reads TGTGCCAGCAGCCATGCCGGGACTAGCAATGAGCAGTTCTTC. Translation gives CASSHAGTSNEQFF.

The chain recombines TRBV18 with TRBJ1-1; D not resolved. V lost 2 bases to trimming and J lost 1 base, with 11 bases between them. This CDR3 spans 15 amino acids. Germline V gene sequence: CDR1 KGHSH, CDR2 LQKENI. CDR3 protein: CASSPGRVGNTEAFF. The CDR3 DNA follows: TGTGCCAGCTCACCAGGGAGGGTCGGGAACACTGAAGCTTTCTTT. Together with reference TRBV18 and TRBJ1-1, the CDR3 gives the full variable domain: NAGVMQNPRHLVRRRGQEARLRCSPMKGHSHVYWYRQLPEEGLKFMVYLQKENIIDESGMPKERFSAEFPKEGPSILRIQQVVRGDSAAYFCASSPGRVGNTEAFFGQGTRLTVV.

The rearrangement uses TRBV6-6 and TRBJ1-5; TRBD1 matches 8 bases. Germline V gene sequence: CDR1 MNHNY, CDR2 SVGAGI (reference sequence). This CDR3 has 14 residues. Losses at the gene ends were 2 bases for V and 6 bases for J; bases not matched to a gene: 3. The chain's CDR3 is CASSYGQGGQPQHF. The DNA of the CDR3 is TGTGCCAGCAGTTACGGACAGGGAGGTCAGCCCCAGCATTTT.

The V call is TRBV6-1, the J call TRBJ2-7, with 9 bases matching TRBD1. The CDR3 loop spans 16 amino acids. CDR1 and CDR2 (germline): MNHNS, SASEGT. After removal of 4 bases from V and 7 bases from J, the junction contained 14 bases not matched to a gene. The CDR3 sequence is CASSVIRDRGSGEQYF. CDR3 nucleotides: TGTGCCAGCAGTGTAATCCGCGACAGGGGGTCTGGTGAGCAGTACTTC.